The 10 T cell receptor beta chains given below trace back to one sample, sequenced in a study of CD8+ T cells in alopecia areata. Isolated RNA was reverse transcribed into cDNA used as the sequencing template. TCRdb's table, derived via immunoSEQ multiplex PCR, lists solely in-frame clones and lacks some. The sample carries 150,000 to 200,000 clones, about 47% recorded once. Treatment noted: oral pan-JAK inhibitor, 5-10 mg twice daily. Sample: CD8+ T cells sorted from blood, taken at week 52, from a patient treated with tofacitinib. The receptors derive from a human donor with alopecia areata.

This clone was detected only a few times. The chain couples TRBV7-2 to TRBJ2-5, with D tentatively TRBD2 (5 bases). The CDR3 extends over 12 amino acids. Germline V gene sequence: CDR1 SGHTA, CDR2 FQGNSA. V lost 2 bases and J 9 bases, leaving 10 bases between the germline ends. The CDR3 region is CASSLHRRSQYF. CDR3 DNA sequence: TGTGCCAGCAGCTTACATAGGAGGTCCCAGTACTTC.

The chain uses TRBV13 and TRBJ2-7; 8 nucleotides match TRBD1. Germline V gene sequence: CDR1 PRHDT, CDR2 FYEKMQ (reference sequence). J gave up 5 bases and V 8 bases, and 11 bases lay outside the gene matches. The CDR3 spans 14 residues. The CDR3 region has the DNA TGTGCCAGCCGGACCGCAGGACAGGGCCACGAGCAGTACTTC. This codes for CASRTAGQGHEQYF.

The genes are TRBV5-5 and TRBJ2-5; a weak D match, TRBD2 (6 bases). V lost 6 bases to trimming and J lost 5 bases, with 17 bases between them. Per germline, CDR1 SGHKS and CDR2 YYEKEE (reference sequence). This CDR3 has 14 amino acids. The CDR3 DNA reads as TGTGCCAGCAACCAGGGAGGACGTTCTGAGACCCAGTACTTC. This translates into CASNQGGRSETQYF. Combining the CDR3 with reference TRBV5-5 and TRBJ2-5 gives the whole variable domain DAGVTQSPTHLIKTRGQQVTLRCSPISGHKSVSWYQQVLGQGPQFIFQYYEKEERGRGNFPDRFSARQFPNYSSELNVNALLLGDSALYLCASNQGGRSETQYFGPGTRLLVL.

The gene calls are TRBV4-2 and TRBJ1-2; 9 bases fit TRBD1. Germline CDR1 LGHNA, CDR2 YNFKEQ. V lost 3 bases, J lost 10 bases, and 6 bases stayed unmatched. This CDR3 spans 13 amino acids. The CDR3: CASSQGQGFFYTF. The CDR3 DNA sequence: TGTGCCAGCAGCCAGGGACAGGGTTTTTTCTACACCTTC.

This chain connects TRBV30 to TRBJ2-3; D ambiguous. Trimming stripped 8 bases from V and 5 bases from J, with 11 bases between. The CDR3 loop spans 11 amino acids. Germline CDR1 is GTSNPN and CDR2 is SVGIG (reference sequence). CDR3 DNA: TGTGCCGCCCGTGGTGTAGATACGCAGTATTTT. Translated, it gives CAARGVDTQYF.

This clone was counted only a few times. The chain has TRBV7-9 and TRBJ1-4, with D hard to call. The CDR3 spans 15 residues. Per germline, CDR1 SEHNR and CDR2 FQNEAQ (reference sequence). V gave up 4 bases and J gave up 8 bases, with 17 bases separating them. The CDR3 region has the DNA TGTGCCAGCAGCTCCCCTCGAGACAACGGGGAAAAACTGTTTTTT. As protein: CASSSPRDNGEKLFF. Based on the CDR3 plus reference TRBV7-9 and TRBJ1-4, the full variable domain is DTGVSQNPRHKITKRGQNVTFRCDPISEHNRLYWYRQTLGQGPEFLTYFQNEAQLEKSRLLSDRFSAERPKGSFSTLEIQRTEQGDSAMYLCASSSPRDNGEKLFFGSGTQLSVL.

This clone was observed a handful of times. This rearrangement joins TRBV7-6 to TRBJ2-7, with no clear D. Trimming stripped 2 bases from V and 1 base from J, with 6 bases between. Germline loops: CDR1 SGHVS, CDR2 FNYEAQ. CDR3 size: 13 residues. The CDR3 region is CASSLQTSYEQYF. CDR3 nucleotides: TGTGCCAGCAGCTTACAGACTTCCTACGAGCAGTACTTC.

This clone was found a few times. V usage is TRBV9 and J usage is TRBJ2-7; the D gene is possibly TRBD2 (5 bases). The CDR3 extends over 14 amino acids. V shed 0 bases and J shed 6 bases, with 13 bases lying between them. CDR1 and CDR2 (germline): SGDLS, YYNGEE. The CDR3 region is CASSVGSGKGEQYF. CDR3 DNA: TGTGCCAGCAGCGTAGGTTCGGGGAAGGGCGAGCAGTACTTC.

This clone was detected a few times. The chain joins TRBV7-6 to TRBJ1-1; TRBD1 might be the D (6 bases). V lost 5 bases and J lost 5, with 6 bases in between. The germline V gene has CDR1 SGHVS and CDR2 FNYEAQ. The CDR3 covers 11 residues. The CDR3 DNA reads TGTGCCAGCAGCCAGGGGACTGAAGCTTTCTTT. Amino acid sequence: CASSQGTEAFF.

This clone came up a few times. V gene TRBV4-2 combines with J gene TRBJ2-5; 8 nucleotides align to TRBD2. This CDR3 spans 14 amino acids. Trimming cost V 4 bases and J 3 bases; bases outside gene matches: 4. Germline CDR1 LGHNA, CDR2 YNFKEQ. The CDR3 protein is CASSPYGGEETQYF. In nucleotides, the CDR3 is TGTGCCAGCAGCCCCTACGGGGGGGAAGAGACCCAGTACTTC.